This T cell receptor (beta chain) was obtained from a study of CD8 T cells in ankylosing spondylitis. TCRdb reprocessed the 5' RACE reads with MiXCR, giving one entry per CDR3 protein. The data contain some 54,000 distinct CDR3 sequences, 7.4% of them singletons. V lost 1 base and J lost 0, with 7 bases in between. CDR1 and CDR2 from the germline V gene are SGHTA and FQGNSA. The CDR3 consists of 14 residues. Regarding this clonotype: What it recognizes is unknown.

Study findings and constraints: Clones tied to disease were said to be significantly enriched in matched ankylosing spondylitis synovial fluid. Made up of eight highly homologous variants, a TCR beta motif appeared characteristic of ankylosing spondylitis blood. In reactive arthritis synovial fluid and blood, some motif variants had been reported before. Disease-linked clones, CD8+, were relatively rare in peripheral blood.

This TCR derives from a female donor with ankylosing spondylitis or in good health (not recorded which). The chain combines TRBV7-2 with TRBJ2-7; possible D gene TRBD1, 6 bases. Sequences were obtained from blood, either unsorted or a sorted T cell fraction (not recorded which). The DNA for the CDR3 is TGTGCCAGCAGCTTAGTACAGGGCTCCTACGAGCAGTACTTC. This gives the protein CASSLVQGSYEQYF.